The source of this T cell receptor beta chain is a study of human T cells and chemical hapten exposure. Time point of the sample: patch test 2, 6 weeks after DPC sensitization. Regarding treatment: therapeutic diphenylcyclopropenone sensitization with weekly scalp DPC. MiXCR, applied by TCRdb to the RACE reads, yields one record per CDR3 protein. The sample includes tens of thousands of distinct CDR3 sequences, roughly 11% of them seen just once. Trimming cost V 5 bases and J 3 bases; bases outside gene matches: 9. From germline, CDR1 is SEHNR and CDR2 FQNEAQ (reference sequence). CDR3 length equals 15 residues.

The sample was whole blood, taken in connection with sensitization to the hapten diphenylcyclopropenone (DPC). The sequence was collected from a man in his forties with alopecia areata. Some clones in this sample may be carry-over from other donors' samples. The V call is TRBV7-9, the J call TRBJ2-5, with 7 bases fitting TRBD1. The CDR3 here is CASSLYRGSEETQYF. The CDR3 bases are TGTGCCAGCAGCCTCTACAGGGGATCGGAAGAGACCCAGTACTTC.